A selection of T cell receptor beta chains follows, all from one sample in a study of T cells in Graves' hyperthyroidism and ophthalmopathy. Using its own MiXCR run on the multiplex PCR reads, TCRdb lists one record per CDR3 protein. The table shows roughly 500,000 distinct CDR3 sequences, with around a fifth occurring only once. The sequenced sample was blood. The receptors originated from a woman in her 70s with Graves' ophthalmopathy. The CDR3 runs from the conserved cysteine through the conserved F or W. The D gene is left open where the match is weak. Some rows have no size entry. The others give once, few or many, or a class for an expanded clone.

V: TRBV10-3
size: -
D: TRBD2
J: TRBJ2-1
CDR3: CAISTSGKGEQFF
DNA: TGTGCCATCAGCACTAGCGGGAAAGGTGAGCAGTTCTTC

V: TRBV5-1
size: -
D: TRBD1
J: TRBJ2-5
CDR3: CASSLGGRQGSQETQYF
DNA: TGCGCCAGCAGCTTGGGTGGACGACAGGGGTCGCAAGAGACCCAGTACTTC

V: TRBV29-1
size: -
D: TRBD1
J: TRBJ2-5
CDR3: CSAGTGVGETQYF
DNA: TGCTCTGCCGGGACAGGGGTGGGAGAGACCCAGTACTTC

V: TRBV11-2
size: many
D: TRBD1
J: TRBJ2-1
CDR3: CASTPDRGLYNEQFF
DNA: TGTGCCAGCACCCCAGACAGGGGGCTCTACAATGAGCAGTTCTTC

V: TRBV6-6
size: many
D: -
J: TRBJ2-7
CDR3: CASSYEGGWHEQYF
DNA: TGTGCCAGCAGTTACGAGGGGGGCTGGCACGAGCAGTACTTC

V: TRBV24-1
size: few
D: TRBD2
J: TRBJ2-3
CDR3: CATSKTSGSTDTQYF
DNA: TGTGCCACCAGCAAGACTAGCGGGAGCACAGATACGCAGTATTTT

V: TRBV11-1
size: many
D: -
J: TRBJ2-7
CDR3: CASSPRERAYEQYF
DNA: TGTGCCAGCAGCCCACGGGAAAGAGCCTACGAGCAGTACTTC

V: TRBV20-1
size: -
D: -
J: TRBJ1-1
CDR3: CSATPHVAEAFF
DNA: TGCAGTGCTACTCCCCACGTCGCTGAAGCTTTCTTT

V: TRBV20-1
size: -
D: -
J: TRBJ1-1
CDR3: CSARILTGGQTNTEAFF
DNA: TGCAGTGCTAGGATCTTAACTGGAGGGCAGACCAACACTGAAGCTTTCTTT

V: TRBV9
size: many
D: -
J: TRBJ2-5
CDR3: CASSRGGETQYF
DNA: TGTGCCAGCAGCAGGGGCGGAGAGACCCAGTACTTC

V: TRBV6-4
size: once
D: TRBD1
J: TRBJ2-1
CDR3: CASRGQGYNEQFF
DNA: TGTGCCAGCAGGGGACAGGGTTACAATGAACAGTTCTTC

V: TRBV12-3/TRBV12-4
size: -
D: -
J: TRBJ2-2
CDR3: CTSSFLRNTGELFF
DNA: TGTACCAGCAGTTTCTTGAGGAACACCGGGGAGCTGTTTTTT

V: TRBV20-1
size: few
D: TRBD1
J: TRBJ1-1
CDR3: CSAMTGGAVTEAFF
DNA: TGCAGCGCCATGACAGGGGGCGCCGTCACTGAAGCTTTCTTT

V: TRBV3-1
size: -
D: -
J: TRBJ1-4
CDR3: CASSQEPSNEKLFF
DNA: TGTGCCAGCAGCCAAGAACCTAGTAATGAAAAACTGTTTTTT

V: TRBV6-1
size: -
D: -
J: TRBJ2-1
CDR3: CASSWDTHNEQFF
DNA: TGTGCCAGCAGTTGGGACACCCACAATGAGCAGTTCTTC

V: TRBV18
size: -
D: -
J: TRBJ1-2
CDR3: CASSPTGRDWTGYGYTF
DNA: TGTGCCAGCTCACCGACAGGTAGAGACTGGACGGGCTATGGCTACACCTTC

V: TRBV12-5
size: -
D: -
J: TRBJ1-1
CDR3: CASGLNYEAFF
DNA: TGTGCTAGTGGTTTGAACTATGAAGCTTTCTTT

V: TRBV3-1
size: few
D: -
J: TRBJ1-2
CDR3: CASSEFTGDGYTF
DNA: TGTGCCAGCAGCGAATTTACCGGGGACGGCTACACCTTC

V: TRBV5-5
size: -
D: -
J: TRBJ2-3
CDR3: CASSLRAEGDTQYF
DNA: TGTGCCAGCAGCTTGAGGGCGGAGGGGGATACGCAGTATTTT

V: TRBV18
size: -
D: TRBD1
J: TRBJ2-2
CDR3: CASSPVDRPTGELFF
DNA: TGTGCCAGCTCACCAGTGGACAGGCCGACCGGGGAGCTGTTTTTT

V: TRBV30
size: -
D: TRBD1
J: TRBJ1-2
CDR3: CAWTPDRGPSYGYTF
DNA: TGTGCCTGGACTCCTGACAGGGGGCCTAGCTATGGCTACACCTTC

V: TRBV19
size: -
D: -
J: TRBJ2-4
CDR3: CASSIRSGQAGAKNIQYF
DNA: TGTGCCAGTAGTATAAGGAGCGGGCAGGCTGGAGCCAAAAACATTCAGTACTTC

V: TRBV7-6
size: -
D: -
J: TRBJ1-6
CDR3: CASGLLGSPLHF
DNA: TGTGCCAGTGGCCTCCTAGGTTCACCCCTCCACTTT

V: TRBV10-3
size: few
D: TRBD1
J: TRBJ1-1
CDR3: CAIRMPRQGSDTEAFF
DNA: TGTGCCATCAGAATGCCGAGACAGGGGTCGGACACTGAAGCTTTCTTT

V: TRBV6-1
size: few
D: -
J: TRBJ1-1
CDR3: CASSEWGQGKAFF
DNA: TGTGCCAGCAGTGAATGGGGCCAGGGAAAAGCTTTCTTT

V: TRBV5-4
size: -
D: TRBD2
J: TRBJ2-3
CDR3: CASSSGLAGGLSTDTQYF
DNA: TGTGCCAGCAGCTCGGGACTAGCGGGAGGCCTTAGCACAGATACGCAGTATTTT

V: TRBV3-1
size: -
D: -
J: TRBJ1-1
CDR3: CASSQDRGGYGTEAFF
DNA: TGTGCCAGCAGCCAAGATAGGGGGGGGTACGGCACTGAAGCTTTCTTT

V: TRBV12-3/TRBV12-4
size: -
D: TRBD2
J: TRBJ2-7
CDR3: CASSPGLVGAYEQYF
DNA: TGTGCCAGCAGCCCTGGACTAGTGGGGGCCTACGAGCAGTACTTC

V: TRBV28
size: few
D: TRBD1
J: TRBJ2-3
CDR3: CASSVTGSTDTQYF
DNA: TGTGCCAGCAGTGTGACAGGGAGCACAGATACGCAGTATTTT

V: TRBV12-5
size: few
D: -
J: TRBJ2-1
CDR3: CASGLVQRASYNEQFF
DNA: TGTGCTAGTGGTTTGGTACAGAGGGCCTCCTACAATGAGCAGTTCTTC

V: TRBV20-1
size: -
D: -
J: TRBJ1-5
CDR3: CSASGTNNQPQHF
DNA: TGCAGTGCTTCCGGGACAAATAATCAGCCCCAGCATTTT

V: TRBV2
size: -
D: TRBD2
J: TRBJ2-3
CDR3: CASLSGRKADTQYF
DNA: TGTGCCAGCCTTAGCGGGAGGAAGGCAGATACGCAGTATTTT

V: TRBV7-2
size: -
D: -
J: TRBJ2-1
CDR3: CASRDRVNNEQFF
DNA: TGTGCCAGCAGGGACAGAGTGAACAATGAGCAGTTCTTC

V: TRBV19
size: -
D: TRBD1
J: TRBJ1-5
CDR3: CASSTSTGASNQPQHF
DNA: TGTGCCAGTAGTACCTCGACAGGGGCGAGCAATCAGCCCCAGCATTTT

V: TRBV19
size: few
D: TRBD2
J: TRBJ2-2
CDR3: CASSTSIWTSGRGDTGELFF
DNA: TGTGCCAGTAGTACCTCGATCTGGACTAGCGGGAGAGGCGACACCGGGGAGCTGTTTTTT

V: TRBV12-3/TRBV12-4
size: few
D: TRBD2
J: TRBJ2-1
CDR3: CASSPVPSGSYNEQFF
DNA: TGTGCCAGCAGTCCGGTGCCTAGCGGAAGCTACAATGAGCAGTTCTTC

V: TRBV5-1
size: few
D: -
J: TRBJ2-3
CDR3: CASSVEGAQRTQYF
DNA: TGCGCCAGCAGCGTGGAGGGGGCACAGCGTACGCAGTATTTT

V: TRBV7-9
size: few
D: TRBD1
J: TRBJ1-5
CDR3: CASSAGKGQAGRSAYQPQHF
DNA: TGTGCCAGCAGCGCAGGAAAGGGACAGGCGGGTCGTTCGGCTTATCAGCCCCAGCATTTT

V: TRBV19
size: -
D: -
J: TRBJ1-1
CDR3: CASGVRDMNTEAFF
DNA: TGTGCCAGTGGGGTGAGGGACATGAACACTGAAGCTTTCTTT

V: TRBV6-2/TRBV6-3
size: many
D: TRBD1
J: TRBJ2-1
CDR3: CASSHGGTGSADEQFF
DNA: TGTGCCAGCAGCCACGGAGGGACAGGGAGCGCTGATGAGCAGTTCTTC

V: TRBV9
size: few
D: TRBD2
J: TRBJ2-3
CDR3: CASSQSGTSGFTDTQYF
DNA: TGTGCCAGCAGCCAGTCCGGGACTAGCGGTTTTACAGATACGCAGTATTTT

V: TRBV3-1
size: few
D: -
J: TRBJ1-5
CDR3: CASSQDGGRQPQHF
DNA: TGTGCCAGCAGCCAAGATGGGGGGCGACAGCCCCAGCATTTT

V: TRBV3-1
size: -
D: -
J: TRBJ2-7
CDR3: CASSQGQIPSYEQYF
DNA: TGTGCCAGCAGCCAAGGACAGATTCCCTCCTACGAGCAGTACTTC

V: TRBV7-6
size: few
D: -
J: TRBJ2-5
CDR3: CASSLVAGMETQYF
DNA: TGTGCCAGCAGCTTAGTAGCAGGGATGGAGACCCAGTACTTC

V: TRBV11-2
size: -
D: -
J: TRBJ2-1
CDR3: CASSLGSFSYNEQFF
DNA: TGTGCCAGCAGCTTAGGGAGTTTTTCCTACAATGAGCAGTTCTTC

V: TRBV7-2
size: -
D: -
J: TRBJ2-4
CDR3: CAGSPRVGSAKNIQYF
DNA: TGTGCCGGCAGCCCCCGGGTGGGGAGTGCCAAAAACATTCAGTACTTC

V: TRBV9
size: -
D: TRBD1
J: TRBJ2-7
CDR3: CASSLQGTGAWEQYF
DNA: TGTGCCAGCAGCCTACAAGGGACAGGTGCCTGGGAGCAGTACTTC

V: TRBV5-1
size: few
D: TRBD1
J: TRBJ2-1
CDR3: CASSSTGDNDNEQFF
DNA: TGCGCCAGCAGCTCGACAGGGGACAACGACAATGAGCAGTTCTTC

V: TRBV5-1
size: -
D: TRBD2
J: TRBJ2-7
CDR3: CASSLGSGSSSSYEQYF
DNA: TGCGCCAGCAGCTTGGGTAGCGGGAGCTCCAGCTCCTACGAGCAGTACTTC

V: TRBV7-8
size: -
D: TRBD1
J: TRBJ1-2
CDR3: CASSPIRTGGDYGYTF
DNA: TGTGCCAGCAGCCCGATTAGGACAGGGGGCGACTATGGCTACACCTTC

V: TRBV30
size: once
D: TRBD2
J: TRBJ2-1
CDR3: CAWSVTSGFQNEQFF
DNA: TGTGCCTGGAGTGTAACTAGCGGGTTTCAAAATGAGCAGTTCTTC

V: TRBV5-6
size: -
D: TRBD2
J: TRBJ2-7
CDR3: CASSFAGALYEQYF
DNA: TGTGCCAGCAGCTTCGCGGGAGCCCTCTACGAGCAGTACTTC

V: TRBV28
size: many
D: TRBD1
J: TRBJ2-5
CDR3: CASSQTGPETQYF
DNA: TGTGCCAGCAGCCAGACAGGGCCAGAGACCCAGTACTTC